This T cell receptor (beta chain) was sequenced in a study of vaccination and CD4 T cells after COVID-19. Looking at the study overall: Vaccinees got either two BNT162b2 doses or two mRNA-1273 doses. Whole-study findings and limits: It was observed that, in convalescent patients, a median about 90% of reactive clones arose only post-vaccination. Median reactive clonotypes, those recognizing SARS-CoV-2, rose from 21 to 38, not significantly.

Via MiXCR, TCRdb re-called the PCR reads, giving one row per CDR3 protein. This table has tens of thousands of distinct CDR3 sequences, roughly 51% appearing once. Details on this clonotype: The antigen is not known.

The V end lost 4 bases, the J end lost 3 bases, and 8 bases lay between the germline ends. This CDR3 spans 13 amino acids. Germline lookup yields CDR1 KGHDR and CDR2 SFDVKD. Source: CD4+ T cells from blood, taken before SARS-CoV-2 vaccination. The source of this sequence is a human donor who had recovered from COVID-19. The rearrangement links TRBV24-1 to TRBJ1-1; no clear D. The CDR3 loop is CATSDPGYTEAFF. CDR3 DNA: TGTGCCACCAGTGACCCAGGTTACACTGAAGCTTTCTTT.